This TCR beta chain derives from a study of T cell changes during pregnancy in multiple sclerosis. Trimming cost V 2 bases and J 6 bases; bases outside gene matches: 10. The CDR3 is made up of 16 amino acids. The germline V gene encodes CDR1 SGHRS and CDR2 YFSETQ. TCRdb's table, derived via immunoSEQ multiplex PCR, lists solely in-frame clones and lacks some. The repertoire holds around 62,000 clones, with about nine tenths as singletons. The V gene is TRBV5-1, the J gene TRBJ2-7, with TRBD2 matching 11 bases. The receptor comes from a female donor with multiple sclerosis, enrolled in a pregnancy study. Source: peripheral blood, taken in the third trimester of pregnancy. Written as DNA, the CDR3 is TGCGCCAGCAGCTTCCAAATAACTAGCGGGGGTACCGAGCAGTACTTC. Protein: CASSFQITSGGTEQYF.